These 21 T cell receptor beta chains share one sample of origin, sequenced in a study of T cells in Graves' hyperthyroidism and ophthalmopathy. Amplified TCR beta CDR3 regions derived from RNA transcripts. The HTBI set primed first-round TCR CDR3 RT-PCR. TCRdb passed the multiplex PCR reads through MiXCR, listing each CDR3 protein once. This table has almost 350,000 distinct CDR3 sequences, about a sixth appearing once. The sequencing input was blood. These receptors all stem from a woman aged 35 to 49 with Graves' ophthalmopathy.

This clonotype was recorded at least ten times. This chain uses TRBV7-2 with TRBJ1-5; the D gene is possibly TRBD1 (6 bases). Germline V gene lookup returns CDR1 SGHTA and CDR2 FQGNSA. Trimming stripped 5 bases from V and 6 bases from J, with 11 bases between. The CDR3 contains 13 residues. CDR3 in DNA: TGTGCCAGCAGCCCAGGGGTAGCTCAGCCCCAGCATTTT. Translating gives CASSPGVAQPQHF.

In this sample, this clonotype turned up many times. V usage is TRBV28 and J usage is TRBJ2-7; D possibly corresponds to TRBD2 (6 bases). This CDR3 contains 16 residues. Trimming took off 6 bases at V and 4 bases at J, with 22 bases between the two ends. Germline assignment: CDR1 MDHEN and CDR2 SYDVKM. The DNA of the CDR3 is TGTGCCAGCAGCAACGGACTCTCCAAGGGAGGTTACGAGCAGTACTTC. Translation gives CASSNGLSKGGYEQYF.

This clonotype was seen only a few times. The genes are TRBV11-2 and TRBJ2-7; D is tentatively TRBD1 or TRBD2 (5 bases each). V gave up 2 bases and J gave up 1 base, with 12 bases separating them. Germline V gives CDR1 SGHAT, CDR2 FQNNGV. CDR3 length: 15 residues. The CDR3 nucleotides read TGTGCCAGCAGCTTAACCGACAGCGGATCCTACGAGCAGTACTTC. Its protein is CASSLTDSGSYEQYF.

The sample holds many counts of this clonotype. The chain is built from TRBV6-1 and TRBJ1-6, with D possibly TRBD1 on 5 matching bases. The V gene lost 2 bases and the J gene lost 9 bases, with 11 bases spanning the gap. The CDR3 spans 14 residues. Germline CDR1 MNHNS, CDR2 SASEGT. The CDR3 DNA reads TGTGCCAGCAGTGAATGGGGCTTGGGTTCACCCCTCCACTTT. Translation: CASSEWGLGSPLHF.

This clonotype came up many times. V gene TRBV11-2 combines with J gene TRBJ2-2; 8 bases line up with TRBD1. Germline V gene lookup returns CDR1 SGHAT and CDR2 FQNNGV. This CDR3 has 14 residues. With 7 bases clipped from V and 7 bases from J, the junction kept 8 bases outside the gene matches. The CDR3 DNA is TGTGCCAGCAACCCGACAGGGGTAAACGGGGAGCTGTTTTTT. It specifies CASNPTGVNGELFF.

This clonotype is a singleton in its sample. The V gene is TRBV7-8, the J gene TRBJ2-7, with 11 nucleotides matching TRBD1. V trimming: 5 bases; J trimming: 1 base; junction bases outside the gene matches: 4. CDR3 length equals 15 residues. CDR1 is SGHVS, CDR2 FQNEAQ, per germline. This chain's CDR3 is CASSARDRGSYEQYF. The DNA of the CDR3 is TGTGCCAGCAGCGCACGGGACAGGGGGTCCTACGAGCAGTACTTC.

This clonotype was counted many times. The gene calls are TRBV14 and TRBJ2-5, with 7 bases aligning to TRBD1. V trimming: 4 bases; J trimming: 4 bases; junction bases outside the gene matches: 6. CDR3 length equals 14 residues. Germline V CDR1 and CDR2: SGHDN, FVKESK. As DNA, the CDR3 is TGTGCCAGCAGCCGCGACAGGGTACGAGAGACCCAGTACTTC. Encoded protein: CASSRDRVRETQYF.

This clonotype occurred a few times. This chain uses TRBV6-2 or TRBV6-3 with TRBJ1-5; the D is unclear. The CDR3 is 14 residues long. Germline CDR1 and CDR2: MNHEY and SVGEGT. The V end lost 4 bases, the J end lost 3 bases, and 10 bases lay between the germline ends. CDR3 coding DNA: TGTGCCAGCAGTTCTCGAGCCGACAATCAGCCCCAGCATTTT. This encodes CASSSRADNQPQHF.

This clonotype occurred many times. The V and J genes are TRBV4-2 and TRBJ2-7; D is possibly TRBD1 (5 bases). Trimming left V 0 bases short and J 2 bases short, with 11 bases between. This CDR3 contains 15 residues. The germline V gene has CDR1 LGHNA and CDR2 YNFKEQ. The chain's CDR3 is CASSQEVDSAYEQYF. The CDR3 DNA is TGTGCCAGCAGCCAAGAAGTAGACAGTGCCTACGAGCAGTACTTC.

At least ten counts were recorded for this clonotype. This chain connects TRBV28 to TRBJ2-5, with 7 bases that match TRBD1. Germline V gene sequence: CDR1 MDHEN, CDR2 SYDVKM. The CDR3 covers 14 residues. With V trimmed by 6 bases and J by 5 bases, 9 bases remained unmatched. CDR3 residues: CASSVQGIGETQYF. The CDR3 coding sequence is TGTGCCAGCAGCGTACAGGGGATCGGGGAGACCCAGTACTTC.

The chain recombines TRBV12-3 or TRBV12-4 with TRBJ2-5; 8 bases are shared with TRBD1. Trimming removed 7 bases from V and 5 bases from J; junction bases left unmatched: 6. The CDR3 contains 13 residues. In DNA form, the CDR3 reads TGTGCCAGCACCGACGACAGGGGTGAGACCCAGTACTTC. Protein sequence: CASTDDRGETQYF.

This clonotype was detected many times. The J gene is TRBJ1-3, the V gene TRBV30, with unresolved D. The V gene's germline CDR1 is GTSNPN and CDR2 SVGIG (reference sequence). Trimming removed 1 base from V and 2 bases from J, with 3 bases in between. This CDR3 contains 12 residues. The chain's CDR3 is CAWSGTGNTIYF. DNA for the CDR3: TGTGCCTGGAGTGGGACTGGAAACACCATATATTTT.

This clonotype appeared many times. This chain links TRBV6-5 with TRBJ2-7; the D gene is possibly TRBD1 (5 bases). The CDR3 spans 13 residues. Germline lookup yields CDR1 MNHEY and CDR2 SVGAGI. Trimming took 5 bases from V and 7 from J, leaving 15 bases between them. The CDR3 nucleotides are TGTGCCAGCAGTCGCCTTGGGGCCTCGGAGCAGTACTTC. Translating it yields CASSRLGASEQYF.

This clonotype was recorded many times. This could be a read error, since a much larger clone is one nucleotide away. The CDR3 nucleotides read TGTGCCATCTCCCTTGGGGTTCGTAGCATTCAGTACTTC. Protein sequence: CAISLGVRSIQYF. The rearrangement links TRBV28 to TRBJ2-4; D unresolved. The CDR3 covers 13 residues. V lost 10 bases to trimming and J lost 9 bases, with 19 bases between them. Germline-derived CDR1 and CDR2 are MDHEN and SYDVKM.

Turning to this clonotype: At one end, the junction sequence differs from germline, possibly due to a read error. The rearrangement joins TRBV6-1 to TRBJ1-2, with no clear D. Germline V gene sequence: CDR1 MNHNS, CDR2 SASEGT. The CDR3 covers 16 residues. The CDR3 protein is CASSFRTALLRDGYNF. The CDR3, as DNA: TGTGCCAGCAGCTTTAGAACAGCTCTTCTTCGGGATGGCTACAACTTC.

The rearrangement links TRBV6-1 to TRBJ1-2; 8 bases map to TRBD1. With 6 bases clipped from V and 8 bases from J, the junction kept 8 bases outside the gene matches. The CDR3 consists of 13 residues. Germline V CDR1 and CDR2: MNHNS, SASEGT. In DNA, the CDR3 is TGTGCCAGCAGCCTTGCCCGGACAGGGGGCTACACCTTC. Translating gives CASSLARTGGYTF.

This clonotype was picked up many times. This rearrangement joins TRBV6-1 to TRBJ2-4, with 9 bases fitting TRBD1. This CDR3 spans 16 amino acids. Germline V CDR1 and CDR2: MNHNS, SASEGT. V lost 4 bases, J lost 7 bases, and 11 bases stayed unmatched. DNA for the CDR3: TGTGCCAGCAGTGTTACGTCCAGGACAGGGGCGAACATTCAGTACTTC. The encoded protein is CASSVTSRTGANIQYF.

This clonotype was seen repeatedly, ten times or more. The genes are TRBV7-3 and TRBJ2-5; D may be TRBD2 (6 bases). CDR1 is SGHTA and CDR2 is FQGTGA in the germline V gene. Trimming pared 5 bases from V and 4 bases from J, leaving 17 bases between. CDR3 length: 15 amino acids. The DNA for the CDR3 is TGTGCCAGCAGCCACGGTCAGGCGGGACGAGAGACCCAGTACTTC. Residues: CASSHGQAGRETQYF.

This clonotype appeared many times. This chain joins TRBV30 and TRBJ2-7; 11 nucleotides match TRBD2. Germline V gene lookup returns CDR1 GTSNPN and CDR2 SVGIG (reference sequence). Germline trimming cut 1 base from V and 7 bases from J; bases unmatched to any gene: 9. The CDR3 extends over 15 amino acids. The CDR3 reads CAWSETSGRGREQYF. For the CDR3, the DNA is TGTGCCTGGAGTGAAACTAGCGGGAGAGGTCGGGAGCAGTACTTC. The variable domain in full, with the rest retrieved from reference TRBV30 and TRBJ2-7, is SQTIHQWPATLVQPVGSPLSLECTVEGTSNPNLYWYRQAAGRGLQLLFYSVGIGQISSEVPQNLSASRPQDRQFILSSKKLLLSDSGFYLCAWSETSGRGREQYFGPGTRLTVT.

This clonotype was seen ten or more times. The V and J genes are TRBV11-2 and TRBJ1-5; D is perhaps TRBD1 (6 bases). The CDR3 totals 13 residues. The V end was cut by 8 bases, the J end by 3 bases, with 11 bases between. The germline CDR1 and CDR2 sequences are SGHAT and FQNNGV. CDR3 nucleotide sequence: TGTGCCAGCGAGGGACAAATCAATCAGCCCCAGCATTTT. Encoded protein: CASEGQINQPQHF.

This clonotype was counted many times. The chain carries TRBV7-3 and TRBJ2-2; no firm D call. The V gene's germline CDR1 is SGHTA and CDR2 FQGTGA. V was shortened by 4 bases and J by 5 bases, with 11 bases between the two germline ends. The CDR3 length is 14 residues. CDR3: CASSSIGGTGELFF. The DNA for the CDR3 is TGTGCCAGCAGCTCTATAGGCGGTACCGGGGAGCTGTTTTTT. The full variable domain, its missing parts supplied by reference TRBV7-3 and TRBJ2-2, is GAGVSQTPSNKVTEKGKYVELRCDPISGHTALYWYRQSLGQGPEFLIYFQGTGAADDSGLPNDRFFAVRPEGSVSTLKIQRTERGDSAVYLCASSSIGGTGELFFGEGSRLTVL.